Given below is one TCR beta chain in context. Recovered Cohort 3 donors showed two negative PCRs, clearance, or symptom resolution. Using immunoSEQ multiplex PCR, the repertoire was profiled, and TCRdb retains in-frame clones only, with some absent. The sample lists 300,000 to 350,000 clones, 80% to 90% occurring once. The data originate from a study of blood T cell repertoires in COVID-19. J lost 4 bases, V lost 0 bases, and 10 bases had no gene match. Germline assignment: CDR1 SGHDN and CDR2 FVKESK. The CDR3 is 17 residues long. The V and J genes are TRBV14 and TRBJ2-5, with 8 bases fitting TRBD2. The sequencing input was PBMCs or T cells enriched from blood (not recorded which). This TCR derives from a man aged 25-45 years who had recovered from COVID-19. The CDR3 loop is CASSQDPGGAPRETQYF. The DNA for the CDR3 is TGTGCCAGCAGCCAAGATCCCGGGGGGGCCCCCAGAGAGACCCAGTACTTC.